Below, 8 T cell receptor beta chains from the same sample are listed, as sequenced in a study of blood T cell repertoires in COVID-19. Data came from immunoSEQ multiplex PCR; TCRdb stores just in-frame clones and leaves some out. In the table there are approximately 82,000 clones, over 80% of which are singletons. Sequenced input: peripheral blood. Receptors were obtained from a woman aged 55-70 years with active COVID-19.

V is TRBV20-1 and J is TRBJ1-2; 8 positions agree with TRBD1. From germline, CDR1 is DFQATT and CDR2 SNEGSKA (reference sequence). V gave up 3 bases and J gave up 2 bases; unmatched junction bases: 5. This CDR3 contains 14 residues. The CDR3 nucleotides read TGCAGTGCTAGTGAGACAGGGGAAAACTATGGCTACACCTTC. This codes for CSASETGENYGYTF.

The chain links TRBV12-3 or TRBV12-4 to TRBJ1-2; D uncertain. V shed 5 bases and J shed 8 bases, with 12 bases lying between them. The CDR3 loop spans 12 amino acids. CDR3 region: CASSQAGSGYTF. DNA for the CDR3: TGTGCCAGCAGTCAGGCTGGGTCCGGCTACACCTTC.

The chain combines TRBV19 with TRBJ1-6; 8 positions match TRBD1. Germline assignment: CDR1 LNHDA and CDR2 SQIVND (reference sequence). Trimming cost V 5 bases and J 15 bases; bases outside gene matches: 9. The CDR3 consists of 13 residues. The CDR3 DNA follows: TGTGCCAGTAGTTCACGACCCGGGACAGGCCTCCACTTT. This translates into CASSSRPGTGLHF.

This clone was recorded only once. The chain employs TRBV2 and TRBJ1-1, with TRBD1 identical over 10 bases. This CDR3 has 14 residues. CDR1 SNHLY and CDR2 FYNNEI come from the germline V gene. Trimming removed 7 bases from V and 5 bases from J; junction bases left unmatched: 7. The CDR3 region has the DNA TGTGCCAGCAACCGACAGGGGGCAAGGACTGAAGCTTTCTTT. It is translated as CASNRQGARTEAFF. The full variable domain, in which reference TRBV2 and TRBJ1-1 provide the parts outside the CDR3, is EPEVTQTPSHQVTQMGQEVILRCVPISNHLYFYWYRQILGQKVEFLVSFYNNEISEKSEIFDDQFSVERPDGSNFTLKIRSTKLEDSAMYFCASNRQGARTEAFFGQGTRLTVV.

The genes are TRBV6-2 or TRBV6-3 and TRBJ1-1; D is unclear. CDR3 length equals 15 residues. Germline values: CDR1 MNHEY, CDR2 SVGEGT. Trimming removed 0 bases at V and 4 bases at J, with 12 bases between. CDR3 region: CASSYSGPVVTEAFF. The DNA of the CDR3 is TGTGCCAGCAGTTACTCTGGGCCGGTGGTCACTGAAGCTTTCTTT.

A single count supports this clone. This chain uses TRBV9 with TRBJ2-1, with D maybe TRBD2 (5 bases). The CDR3 runs 16 residues. The germline CDR1 and CDR2 sequences are SGDLS and YYNGEE. V lost 0 bases, J lost 5 bases, and 15 bases lay in between. CDR3 sequence: CASSVGASSTHNEQFF. The CDR3 nucleotides read TGTGCCAGCAGCGTAGGGGCTAGCTCGACTCACAATGAGCAGTTCTTC.

CDR3 amino acids: CASSQELAGDTYEQYF. CDR3 DNA sequence: TGTGCCAGCAGCCAAGAACTAGCGGGAGATACCTACGAGCAGTACTTC. The chain is built from TRBV11-1 and TRBJ2-7; 11 nucleotides agree with TRBD2. Germline V lookup: CDR1 SGHAT, CDR2 FQDESV (reference sequence). The junction had 8 bases not matched to a gene; V was cut back by 5 bases and J by 2 bases. CDR3 length: 16 residues.

The CDR3 DNA sequence: TGTGCCAGCGACCTAGATAGCACTGCTAACTATGGCTACACCTTC. Translated, it gives CASDLDSTANYGYTF. The chain combines TRBV2 with TRBJ1-2; no reliable D call. This CDR3 has 15 residues. V was clipped by 8 bases and J by 0 bases, with 16 bases between them. Germline V gene sequence: CDR1 SNHLY, CDR2 FYNNEI.